These T cell receptor beta chains were read from a single sample in a study of control samples from healthy donors and cancer patients. Generated by immunoSEQ multiplex PCR, the TCRdb table keeps only in-frame clones and is missing some. The top ten clones hold less than 2% of a sample with some 210,000 clones, about nine tenths of them seen once. Sequenced sample: blood. These receptors originate from a man aged 30 to 39 in good health. CDR3s include the opening cysteine and the closing phenylalanine or tryptophan. The order of the fields is V gene, J gene, CDR3 protein.

TRBV7-2	TRBJ1-2	CASSLETPLGRGGNYGYTF
TRBV2	TRBJ1-6	CASSEGWSRGNSPLHF
TRBV6-5	TRBJ1-5	CATHPGFDSNQPQHF
TRBV6-5	TRBJ1-5	CASSPQGVSNQPQHF
TRBV2	TRBJ2-7	CASSELGLQISYEQYF
TRBV3-1/TRBV3-2	TRBJ1-1	CASSLGAMNTEAFF
TRBV23-1	TRBJ1-1	CASRELEYTEAFF
TRBV27	TRBJ2-2	CASTMGGTVNTGELFF
TRBV6-2/TRBV6-3	TRBJ1-1	CASSYSRGQGYRVAEAFF
TRBV9	TRBJ1-2	CASSSRLDRVYYGYTF
TRBV10-1	TRBJ2-1	CASSGTVGAYNEQFF
TRBV5-5	TRBJ1-1	CASSFERDTEAFF
TRBV16	TRBJ2-3	CASSQPRLASTDTQYF
TRBV19	TRBJ1-6	CASSLRTGNSPLHF
TRBV19	TRBJ1-3	CASESGGNTIYF
TRBV6-1	TRBJ1-1	CASSEGQGPTEAFF
TRBV14	TRBJ1-2	CASSQPIGGGTYGYTF
TRBV5-1	TRBJ1-5	CASSSGLEGQPQHF
TRBV6-5	TRBJ2-7	CASRDTLSSYEQYF
TRBV3-1/TRBV3-2	TRBJ1-2	CASSQDSGRAVGYTF
TRBV7-9	TRBJ1-3	CASSFYHRPSGNTIYF
TRBV9	TRBJ2-2	CASSFGPNTGELFF
TRBV20-1	TRBJ2-7	CSASGGQGVSGSYEQYF
TRBV3-1/TRBV3-2	TRBJ2-7	CASSHEGGESYEQYF
TRBV10-1	TRBJ2-1	CASSERAGGPENNEQFF
TRBV9	TRBJ1-5	CASSVEGGSQPQHF
TRBV7-2	TRBJ2-2	CASSLDRNTGELFF
TRBV5-1	TRBJ1-2	CASSRDGEEGYTF
TRBV30	TRBJ1-5	CAWSPGTGQPQHF
TRBV7-7	TRBJ1-1	CASSLGPETEAFF
TRBV6-5	TRBJ1-1	CASTLGGPNTEAFF
TRBV30	TRBJ1-1	CAWSDKPGQGDTEAFF
TRBV7-3	TRBJ2-3	CASSSRTGSTDTQYF
TRBV3-1/TRBV3-2	TRBJ1-5	CASSQDLRQPQHF
TRBV25-1	TRBJ1-4	CASSESPGGSEKLFF
TRBV7-6	TRBJ2-1	CASSLQGDPILSNEQFF
TRBV24-1	TRBJ1-2	CATSTSKGRSYTF
TRBV25-1	TRBJ1-1	CASSEPTGGSTEAFF
TRBV7-2	TRBJ1-4	CASSLTSSEKLFF
TRBV4-1	TRBJ1-2	CASSQEGGRVYGYTF
TRBV18	TRBJ1-1	CASSPQGGNTEAFF
TRBV14	TRBJ2-4	CASSQTGVGDKNIQYF
TRBV10-1	TRBJ1-4	CASSELDHPEKLFF
TRBV7-9	TRBJ2-1	CASSDDHTSGGMYNEQFF
TRBV5-1	TRBJ2-7	CASSLARSYEQYF
TRBV19	TRBJ2-1	CASSISQGGNEQFF
TRBV4-2	TRBJ1-6	CASSQEPRNYNSPLHF
TRBV30	TRBJ2-6	CAWNRDKTGANVLTF
TRBV12-3/TRBV12-4	TRBJ1-5	CASNVGQNQPQHF
TRBV6-5	TRBJ2-3	CASTSPGTSTDTQYF
TRBV20-1	TRBJ2-7	CSASRNKRLDEQYF
TRBV11-2	TRBJ1-2	CASEWEIGYGYTF
TRBV5-6	TRBJ1-1	CASSLTGTGTQAFF
TRBV7-6	TRBJ2-7	CASSLAGAYEQYF
TRBV3-1/TRBV3-2	TRBJ2-7	CASSHNRNSYEQYF
TRBV7-2	TRBJ1-2	CASSFPGQSLGYGYTF
TRBV7-9	TRBJ1-1	CASSLGQRGQNTEAFF
TRBV28	TRBJ2-7	CASTPPHLDEQYF